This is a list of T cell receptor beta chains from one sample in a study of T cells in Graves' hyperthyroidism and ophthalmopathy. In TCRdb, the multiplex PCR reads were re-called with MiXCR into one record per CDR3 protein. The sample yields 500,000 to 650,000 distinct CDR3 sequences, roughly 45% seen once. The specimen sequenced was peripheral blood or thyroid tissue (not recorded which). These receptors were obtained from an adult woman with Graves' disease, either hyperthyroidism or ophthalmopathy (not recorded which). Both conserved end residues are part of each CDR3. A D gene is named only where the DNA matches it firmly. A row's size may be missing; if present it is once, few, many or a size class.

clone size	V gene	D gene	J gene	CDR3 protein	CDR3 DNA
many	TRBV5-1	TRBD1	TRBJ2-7	CASSLATDRVHEQYF	TGCGCCAGCAGCTTGGCCACGGACAGGGTCCACGAGCAGTACTTC
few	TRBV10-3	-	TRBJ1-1	CAIRDRAPPEAFF	TGTGCCATCAGAGACCGGGCCCCCCCTGAAGCTTTCTTT
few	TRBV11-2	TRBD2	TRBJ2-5	CASRRTPTSAQETQYF	TGTGCCAGCAGGCGAACTCCGACTAGCGCGCAAGAGACCCAGTACTTC
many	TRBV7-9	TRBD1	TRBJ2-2	CASSLPWTGSTGELFF	TGTGCCAGCAGCTTACCCTGGACAGGGTCGACCGGGGAGCTGTTTTTT
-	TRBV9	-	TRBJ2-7	CASSVEVGQNF	TGTGCCAGCAGCGTAGAGGTAGGACAGAACTTC
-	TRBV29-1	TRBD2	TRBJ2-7	CSSFGTRSYEQYF	TGCAGCAGTTTCGGGACTAGAAGCTACGAGCAGTACTTC
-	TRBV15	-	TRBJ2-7	CATSARGLSYEQYF	TGTGCCACCAGCGCGAGGGGCCTTTCCTACGAGCAGTACTTC
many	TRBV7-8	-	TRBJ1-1	CASTRGASQTEAFF	TGTGCCAGCACGAGGGGGGCATCTCAGACAGAAGCTTTCTTT
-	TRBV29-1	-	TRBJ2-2	CSVEGTNGELFF	TGCAGCGTTGAGGGCACTAACGGGGAGCTGTTTTTT
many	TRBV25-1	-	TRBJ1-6	CASSPGVKDSKRSPLHF	TGTGCCAGCAGCCCAGGAGTTAAGGACAGTAAAAGGTCACCCCTCCACTTT
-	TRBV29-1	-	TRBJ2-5	CSVELGGWNQETQYF	TGCAGCGTTGAACTGGGCGGGTGGAACCAAGAGACCCAGTACTTC
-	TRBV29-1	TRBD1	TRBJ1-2	CSVEQGGNYGYTF	TGCAGCGTTGAGCAGGGGGGTAACTATGGCTACACCTTC
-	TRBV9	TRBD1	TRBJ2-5	CASSPRTGGIQETQYF	TGTGCCAGCAGCCCCCGGACAGGGGGTATCCAAGAGACCCAGTACTTC
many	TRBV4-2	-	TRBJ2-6	CASSTSSGANVLTF	TGTGCCAGTTCAACCAGCTCTGGGGCCAACGTCCTGACTTTC
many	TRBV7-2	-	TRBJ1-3	CASSALAGNTIYF	TGTGCCAGCAGCGCACTTGCTGGAAACACCATATATTTT
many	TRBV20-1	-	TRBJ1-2	CSALRGSYGYTF	TGCAGTGCCCTGAGAGGATCCTATGGCTACACCTTC
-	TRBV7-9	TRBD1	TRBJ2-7	CASSSQGAGEQYF	TGTGCCAGCAGTTCACAGGGGGCTGGGGAGCAGTACTTC
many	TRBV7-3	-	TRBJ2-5	CASSLNPSQETQYF	TGTGCCAGCAGCTTAAACCCCAGCCAAGAGACCCAGTACTTC
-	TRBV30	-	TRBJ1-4	CAWRRGASNEKLFF	TGTGCCTGGAGGCGGGGGGCTAGCAATGAAAAACTGTTTTTT
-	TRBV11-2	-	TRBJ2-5	CASRPRPGPQYF	TGTGCCAGCAGACCAAGACCGGGACCCCAGTACTTC
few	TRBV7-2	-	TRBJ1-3	CASSLLSTIYF	TGTGCCAGCAGCTTATTGTCCACCATATATTTT
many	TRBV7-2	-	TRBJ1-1	CASSLNGGGVNTEAFF	TGTGCCAGCAGCTTAAATGGAGGGGGTGTTAACACTGAAGCTTTCTTT
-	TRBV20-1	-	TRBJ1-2	CSPTGRYGYTF	TGCAGCCCGACGGGGAGGTATGGCTACACCTTC
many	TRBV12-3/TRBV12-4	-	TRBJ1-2	CASSLGPQGYTF	TGTGCCAGCAGTTTGGGACCCCAGGGCTACACCTTC
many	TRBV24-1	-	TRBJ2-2	CATSGPLNTGELFF	TGTGCCACCAGTGGGCCCTTAAACACCGGGGAGCTGTTTTTT
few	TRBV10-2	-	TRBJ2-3	CASRVGRSTDTQYF	TGCGCCAGCAGGGTGGGCAGATCCACAGATACGCAGTATTTT
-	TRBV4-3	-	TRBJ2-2	CAVLMRTGELFF	TGCGCCGTCCTGATGCGTACCGGGGAGCTGTTTTTT
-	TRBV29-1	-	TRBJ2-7	CSVSTGEGKTYEQYF	TGCAGCGTTTCCACGGGAGAGGGCAAGACCTACGAGCAGTACTTC
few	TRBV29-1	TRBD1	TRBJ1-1	CSTRDRTGAEAFF	TGCAGCACCAGGGACCGGACAGGGGCAGAAGCTTTCTTT
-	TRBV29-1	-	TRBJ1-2	CSSYGGQYGYTF	TGCAGCTCTTACGGGGGGCAGTATGGCTACACCTTC
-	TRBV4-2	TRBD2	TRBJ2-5	CASSQDRAGDGETQYF	TGTGCCAGCAGCCAAGATAGGGCGGGAGACGGAGAGACCCAGTACTTC
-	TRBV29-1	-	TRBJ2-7	CSVAKRSGNGEQYF	TGCAGCGTCGCAAAGCGGTCAGGGAATGGCGAGCAGTACTTC
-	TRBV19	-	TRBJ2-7	CASIGGSYEQYF	TGTGCCAGTATCGGGGGATCCTACGAGCAGTACTTC
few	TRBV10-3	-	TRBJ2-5	CAISADPAHRETQYF	TGTGCCATCAGTGCGGACCCAGCCCACCGGGAGACCCAGTACTTC
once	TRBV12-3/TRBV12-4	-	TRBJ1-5	CASSFTGMDQPQHF	TGTGCCAGCAGTTTCACAGGGATGGATCAGCCCCAGCATTTT
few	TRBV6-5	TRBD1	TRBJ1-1	CASSSTGVETEAFF	TGTGCCAGCAGTTCTACAGGGGTGGAAACTGAAGCTTTCTTT
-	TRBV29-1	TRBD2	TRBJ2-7	CSVATSGNYEQYF	TGCAGCGTTGCGACTAGCGGGAACTACGAGCAGTACTTC
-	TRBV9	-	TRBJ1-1	CASSATLAKSEAFF	TGCGCCAGCAGCGCGACCCTAGCCAAGTCTGAAGCTTTCTTT
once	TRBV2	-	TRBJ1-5	CASSQGRQPRHF	TGTGCCAGCAGTCAGGGCCGACAGCCCCGGCATTTT
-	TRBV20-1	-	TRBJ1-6	CSASRLNSPLHF	TGCAGTGCTAGCAGGCTGAATTCACCCCTCCACTTT
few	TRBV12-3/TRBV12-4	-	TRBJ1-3	CATGEGWGTGFGNTIYF	TGTGCCACCGGAGAGGGTTGGGGCACTGGATTCGGAAACACCATATATTTT
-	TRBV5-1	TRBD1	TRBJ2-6	CASSLGTGGWTEAF	TGCGCCAGCAGCTTGGGGACAGGGGGCTGGACTGAAGCTTTC
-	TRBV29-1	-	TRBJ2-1	CSVSGTLSYNEQFF	TGCAGCGTCTCCGGGACGCTCTCCTACAATGAGCAGTTCTTC
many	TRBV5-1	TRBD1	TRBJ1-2	CASSRDSPNYGYTF	TGCGCCAGCAGCCGGGACAGTCCTAACTATGGCTACACCTTC
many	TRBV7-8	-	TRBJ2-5	CASSRGRVSQETQYF	TGTGCCAGCAGCCGAGGCAGGGTATCCCAAGAGACCCAGTACTTC
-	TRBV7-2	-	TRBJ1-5	CASSLAAGASNQPQHF	TGTGCCAGCAGCTTAGCCGCTGGGGCGAGCAATCAGCCCCAGCATTTT
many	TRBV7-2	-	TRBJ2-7	CASSLYGQARYEQYF	TGTGCCAGCAGCTTATATGGTCAGGCGCGCTACGAGCAGTACTTC
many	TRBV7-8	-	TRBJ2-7	CASRVDLRYEQYF	TGTGCCAGTAGGGTGGACCTTCGGTACGAGCAGTACTTC
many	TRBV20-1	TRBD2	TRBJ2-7	CSARDGTSGIYEQYF	TGCAGTGCTAGAGATGGGACTAGCGGGATCTACGAGCAGTACTTC
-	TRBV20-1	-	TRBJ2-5	CSASPQGTGETQYF	TGCAGTGCTAGCCCCCAGGGTACTGGCGAGACCCAGTACTTC
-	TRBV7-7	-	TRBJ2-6	CARSPRVAGANVLTF	TGTGCTCGCAGCCCCCGGGTGGCCGGGGCCAACGTCCTGACTTTC
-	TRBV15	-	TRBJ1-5	CATSRDQGVQPQHF	TGTGCCACCAGCAGAGATCAAGGGGTACAGCCCCAGCATTTT
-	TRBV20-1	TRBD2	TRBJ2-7	CSAPTAGNEQYF	TGCAGTGCTCCCACAGCGGGAAACGAGCAGTACTTC
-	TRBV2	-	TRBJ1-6	CASSDSGGPNSPLHF	TGTGCCAGCAGTGACTCGGGCGGCCCAAATTCACCCCTCCACTTT
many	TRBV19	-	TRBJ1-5	CASSFPDRPQHF	TGTGCCAGTAGTTTCCCGGACAGGCCCCAGCATTTT
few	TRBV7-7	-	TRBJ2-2	CASGTTNTGELFF	TGTGCTAGTGGGACAACGAACACCGGGGAGCTGTTTTTT
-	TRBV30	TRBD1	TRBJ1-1	CAWSIQGYTEAFF	TGTGCCTGGAGTATACAGGGGTACACTGAAGCTTTCTTT
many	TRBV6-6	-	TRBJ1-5	CAIYPPGRRNQPQHF	TGTGCCATCTATCCGCCGGGACGGAGAAATCAGCCCCAGCATTTT